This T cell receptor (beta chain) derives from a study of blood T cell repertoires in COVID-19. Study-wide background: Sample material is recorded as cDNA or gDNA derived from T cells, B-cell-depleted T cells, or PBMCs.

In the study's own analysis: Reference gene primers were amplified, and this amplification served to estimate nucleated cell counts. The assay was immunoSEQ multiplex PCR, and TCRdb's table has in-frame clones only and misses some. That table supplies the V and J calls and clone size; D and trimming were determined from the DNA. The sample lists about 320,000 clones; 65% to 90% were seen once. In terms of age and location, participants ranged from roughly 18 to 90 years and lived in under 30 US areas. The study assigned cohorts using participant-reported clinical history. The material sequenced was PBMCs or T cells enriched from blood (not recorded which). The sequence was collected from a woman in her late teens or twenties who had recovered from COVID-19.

The CDR3 DNA reads as TGCGCCAGCACTACGCGGGGCGGGGGGGCCTTAGAGCAGTTCTTC. Amino acids: CASTTRGGGALEQFF. The chain is built from TRBV10-2 and TRBJ2-1; 9 bases align to TRBD2. Germline CDR1 and CDR2: WSHSY and SAAADI. The CDR3 is 15 residues long. Unmatched junction bases numbered 14, after V lost 7 bases and J lost 10 bases.